What follows is one T cell receptor beta chain and its context. Its antigen is unknown. The data stem from a study of cytomegalovirus exposure and HLA in healthy donors. Regarding the study as a whole: Most TCRs appeared rarely, but some public TCRs recurred in many donors. The investigators catalogued 150 or so TCR beta chains as cytomegalovirus-associated.

Germline V CDR1 and CDR2: MNHNY, SVGAGI (reference sequence). There are 13 residues in the CDR3. The V end lost 0 bases, the J end lost 10 bases, and 10 bases lay between the germline ends. Repertoires were generated with immunoSEQ multiplex PCR, while TCRdb's copy carries only in-frame clones and drops some. The sample lists over 110,000 clones, approximately 86% seen once, with 8.7% in the top ten. The chain employs TRBV6-6 and TRBJ2-1; D gene unclear. The receptor was isolated from a man aged 18 to 30 in good health and CMV-seropositive. The material sequenced was PBMCs. The CDR3 sequence: CASSYSSLREQFF. CDR3 in DNA: TGTGCCAGCAGTTACTCGAGCCTTCGAGAGCAGTTCTTC.